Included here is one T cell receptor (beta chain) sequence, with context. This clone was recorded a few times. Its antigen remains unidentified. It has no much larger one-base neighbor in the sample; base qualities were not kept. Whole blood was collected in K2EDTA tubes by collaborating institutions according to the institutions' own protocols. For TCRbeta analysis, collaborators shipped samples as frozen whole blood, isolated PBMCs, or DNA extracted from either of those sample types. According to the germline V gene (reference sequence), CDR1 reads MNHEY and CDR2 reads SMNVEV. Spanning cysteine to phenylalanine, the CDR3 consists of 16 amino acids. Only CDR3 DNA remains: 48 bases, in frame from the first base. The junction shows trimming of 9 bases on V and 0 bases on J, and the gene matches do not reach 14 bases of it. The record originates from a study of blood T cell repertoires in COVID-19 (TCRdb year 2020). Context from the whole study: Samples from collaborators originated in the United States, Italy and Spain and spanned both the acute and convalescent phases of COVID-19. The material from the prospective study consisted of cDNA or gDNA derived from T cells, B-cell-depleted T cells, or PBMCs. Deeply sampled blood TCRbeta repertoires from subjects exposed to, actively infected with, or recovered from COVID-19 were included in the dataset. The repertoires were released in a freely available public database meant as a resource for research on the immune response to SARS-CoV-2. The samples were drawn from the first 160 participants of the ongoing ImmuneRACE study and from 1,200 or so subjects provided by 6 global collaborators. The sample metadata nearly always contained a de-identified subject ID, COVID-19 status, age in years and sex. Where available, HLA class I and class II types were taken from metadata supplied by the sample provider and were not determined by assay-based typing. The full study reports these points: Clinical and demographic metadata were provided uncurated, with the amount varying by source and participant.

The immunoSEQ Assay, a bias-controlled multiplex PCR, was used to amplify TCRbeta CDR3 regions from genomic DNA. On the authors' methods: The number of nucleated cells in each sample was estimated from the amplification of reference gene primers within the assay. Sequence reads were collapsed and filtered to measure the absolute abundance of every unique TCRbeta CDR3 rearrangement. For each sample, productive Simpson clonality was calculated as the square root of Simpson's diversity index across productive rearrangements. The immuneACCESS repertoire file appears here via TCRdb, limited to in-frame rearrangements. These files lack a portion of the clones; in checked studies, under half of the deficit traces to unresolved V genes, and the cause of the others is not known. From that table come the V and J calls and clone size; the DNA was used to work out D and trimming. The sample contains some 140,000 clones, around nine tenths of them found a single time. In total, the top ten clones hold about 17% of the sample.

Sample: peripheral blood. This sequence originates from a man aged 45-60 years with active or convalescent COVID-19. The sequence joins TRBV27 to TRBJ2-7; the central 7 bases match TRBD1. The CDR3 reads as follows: CASRQGPGLSSYEQYF. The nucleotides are TGTGCCAGTAGACAGGGTCCAGGTCTAAGCTCCTACGAGCAGTACTTC.